A single sample is the source of the 8 T cell receptor beta chains below, sequenced in a study of T cell responses to AZD1222 COVID-19 vaccine. Here immunoSEQ multiplex PCR was the method, and the copy in TCRdb shows in-frame clones only, minus some. The sample has some 120,000 clones, approximately 86% seen once. Specimen: peripheral blood, collected on day 0 of AZD1222 vaccination. All receptors derive from an adult in good health.

This clone appeared a single time. The V gene is TRBV29-1, the J gene TRBJ2-6; TRBD2 matches 7 bases. The V segment lost 0 bases and the J segment 4 bases; nucleotides outside the gene matches: 9. The CDR3 sequence is 17 residues long. The germline gives CDR1 SQVTM, CDR2 ANQGSEA. The chain's CDR3 is CSVEDDRGVAGANVLTF. The DNA of the CDR3 is TGCAGCGTTGAAGACGATCGGGGGGTGGCAGGGGCCAACGTCCTGACTTTC.

CDR3 residues: CASRGNFGTEAFF. The CDR3 nucleotides read TGTGCCAGCAGAGGGAATTTTGGGACTGAAGCTTTCTTT. The genes are TRBV5-4 and TRBJ1-1; D unresolved. Trimming removed 5 bases at V and 5 bases at J, with 13 bases between. This CDR3 comprises 13 residues. Germline V lookup: CDR1 SGHNT, CDR2 YYREEE (reference sequence).

The rearrangement links TRBV7-9 to TRBJ2-1; the match to TRBD1 covers 7 bases. The germline CDR1 and CDR2 sequences are SEHNR and FQNEAQ (reference sequence). Trimming took 6 bases from V and 9 from J; bases not matched to a gene: 8. There are 13 residues in the CDR3. The CDR3 sequence: CASSFAHRGEQFF. In DNA form, the CDR3 reads TGTGCCAGCAGTTTCGCCCACAGGGGTGAGCAGTTCTTC.

This sequence joins TRBV27 and TRBJ2-7; 10 bases match TRBD1. The trim removed 3 bases at V and 2 bases at J, leaving 13 bases unmatched. The CDR3 runs 18 residues. CDR1 MNHEY and CDR2 SMNVEV come from the germline V gene (reference sequence). The CDR3 here is CASSFSGTGVIETYEQYF. The CDR3 DNA reads TGTGCCAGCAGTTTCTCCGGGACAGGGGTAATTGAAACCTACGAGCAGTACTTC.

This clone was seen a handful of times. V and J are TRBV9 and TRBJ2-5; TRBD2 matches 12 bases. Per the germline V gene, CDR1 is SGDLS and CDR2 is YYNGEE. This CDR3 contains 15 residues. The V gene end was trimmed by 6 bases and the J gene end by 2 bases; junction bases not matched to a gene: 5. The CDR3 sequence: CASTPLAGGQETQYF. CDR3 nucleotide sequence: TGTGCCAGCACCCCTCTAGCGGGGGGGCAAGAGACCCAGTACTTC.

CDR3 sequence reads: CASSPSGRRAYEQYF. The DNA of the CDR3 is TGTGCCAGCTCACCTAGCGGGAGGCGAGCCTACGAGCAGTACTTC. The chain is built from TRBV18 and TRBJ2-7, with 10 bases fitting TRBD2. V shed 3 bases and J 2 bases; nucleotides not matched to a gene: 4. The CDR3 is 15 amino acids. Looked up from germline, CDR1 is KGHSH and CDR2 is LQKENI.

The gene calls are TRBV2 and TRBJ1-3; a possible D gene is TRBD1 (6 bases). Looked up from germline, CDR1 is SNHLY and CDR2 is FYNNEI. The CDR3 sequence is 16 residues long. The V and J ends lost 7 bases and 3 bases respectively, with 19 bases between them. CDR3 residues: CASMFGGPGNGNTIYF. The CDR3 DNA sequence: TGTGCCAGCATGTTCGGGGGGCCGGGAAATGGAAACACCATATATTTT.

This chain joins TRBV27 and TRBJ2-1, with D maybe TRBD2 (6 bases). Germline CDR1 is MNHEY and CDR2 is SMNVEV (reference sequence). V shed 5 bases and J shed 7 bases, with 18 bases lying between them. CDR3 size: 15 residues. The CDR3 DNA is TGTGCCAGCAGTCCGGGACTTACTTCCCTGAATGAGCAGTTCTTC. This encodes CASSPGLTSLNEQFF.